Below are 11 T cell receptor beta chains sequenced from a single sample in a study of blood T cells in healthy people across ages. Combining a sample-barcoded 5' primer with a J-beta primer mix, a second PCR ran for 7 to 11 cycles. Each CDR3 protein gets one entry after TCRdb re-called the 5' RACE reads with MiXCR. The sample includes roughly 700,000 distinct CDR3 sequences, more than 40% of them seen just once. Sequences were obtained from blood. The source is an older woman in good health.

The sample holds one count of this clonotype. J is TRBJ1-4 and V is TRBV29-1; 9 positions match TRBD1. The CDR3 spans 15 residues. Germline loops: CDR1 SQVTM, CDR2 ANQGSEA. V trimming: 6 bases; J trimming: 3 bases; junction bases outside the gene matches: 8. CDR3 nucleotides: TGCAGCGTGAGACAGGGGGGCTCGGCTAATGAAAAACTGTTTTTT. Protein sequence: CSVRQGGSANEKLFF.

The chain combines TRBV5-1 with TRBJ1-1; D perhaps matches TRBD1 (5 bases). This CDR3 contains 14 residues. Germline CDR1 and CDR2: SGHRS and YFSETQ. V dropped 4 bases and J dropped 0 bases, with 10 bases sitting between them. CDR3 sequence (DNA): TGCGCCAGCAGCGGGGGAGCTATGAACACTGAAGCTTTCTTT. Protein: CASSGGAMNTEAFF.

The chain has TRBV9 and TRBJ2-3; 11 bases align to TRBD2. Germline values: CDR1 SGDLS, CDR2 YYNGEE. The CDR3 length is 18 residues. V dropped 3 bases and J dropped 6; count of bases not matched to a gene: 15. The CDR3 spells CASSARSGTSGLPDTQYF. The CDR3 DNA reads TGTGCCAGCAGCGCACGATCCGGGACTAGCGGATTGCCGGATACGCAGTATTTT.

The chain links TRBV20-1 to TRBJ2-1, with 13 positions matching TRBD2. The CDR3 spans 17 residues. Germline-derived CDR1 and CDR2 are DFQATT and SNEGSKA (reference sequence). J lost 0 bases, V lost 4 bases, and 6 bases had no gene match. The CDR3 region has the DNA TGCAGTGCTACTCGGACTAGCGGGGGCAGCTCCTACAATGAGCAGTTCTTC. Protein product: CSATRTSGGSSYNEQFF.

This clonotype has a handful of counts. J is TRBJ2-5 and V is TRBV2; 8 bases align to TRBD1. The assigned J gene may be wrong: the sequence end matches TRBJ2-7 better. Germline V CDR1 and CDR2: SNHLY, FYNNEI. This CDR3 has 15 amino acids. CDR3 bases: TGTGCCAGCAGGAAGGACAGGGCCCCCCACGACGAGCAGTACTTC. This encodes CASRKDRAPHDEQYF.

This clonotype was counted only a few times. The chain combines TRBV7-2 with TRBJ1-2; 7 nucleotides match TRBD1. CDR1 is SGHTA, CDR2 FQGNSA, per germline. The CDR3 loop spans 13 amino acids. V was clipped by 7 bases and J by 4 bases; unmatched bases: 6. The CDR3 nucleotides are TGTGCCAGCACCGACAGGGTGGGCTATGGCTACACCTTC. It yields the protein CASTDRVGYGYTF.

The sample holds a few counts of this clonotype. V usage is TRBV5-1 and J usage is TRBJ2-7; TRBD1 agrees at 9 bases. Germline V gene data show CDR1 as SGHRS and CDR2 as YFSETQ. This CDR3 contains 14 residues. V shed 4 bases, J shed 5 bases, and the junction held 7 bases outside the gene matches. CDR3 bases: TGCGCCAGCAGCCCGGGGACAGGGCCGAACGAGCAGTACTTC. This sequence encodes CASSPGTGPNEQYF.

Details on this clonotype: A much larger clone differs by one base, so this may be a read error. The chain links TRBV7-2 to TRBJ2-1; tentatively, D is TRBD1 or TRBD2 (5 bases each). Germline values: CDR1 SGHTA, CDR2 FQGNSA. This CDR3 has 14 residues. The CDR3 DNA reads TGTGTCAGCAGCTACAACCGAGGGGCCGGTGAGCAGTTCTTC. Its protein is CVSSYNRGAGEQFF. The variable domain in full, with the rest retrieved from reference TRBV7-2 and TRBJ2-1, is GAGVSQSPSNKVTEKGKDVELRCDPISGHTALYWYRQSLGQGLEFLIYFQGNSAPDKSGLPSDRFSAERTGGSVSTLTIQRTQQEDSAVYLCVSSYNRGAGEQFFGPGTRLTVL.

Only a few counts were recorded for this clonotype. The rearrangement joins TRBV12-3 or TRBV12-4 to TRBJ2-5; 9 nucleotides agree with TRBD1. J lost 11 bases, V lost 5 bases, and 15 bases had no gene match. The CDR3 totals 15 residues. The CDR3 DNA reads TGTGCCAGCAGTAACCCGGGACAGGGTCCCAATGAGCAGTACTTC. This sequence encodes CASSNPGQGPNEQYF.

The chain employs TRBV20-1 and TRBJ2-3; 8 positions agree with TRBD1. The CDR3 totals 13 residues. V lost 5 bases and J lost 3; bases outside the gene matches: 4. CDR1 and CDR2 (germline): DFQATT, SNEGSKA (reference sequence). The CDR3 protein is CSAEGTGTDTQYF. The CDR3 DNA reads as TGCAGTGCTGAAGGGACAGGAACAGATACGCAGTATTTT.

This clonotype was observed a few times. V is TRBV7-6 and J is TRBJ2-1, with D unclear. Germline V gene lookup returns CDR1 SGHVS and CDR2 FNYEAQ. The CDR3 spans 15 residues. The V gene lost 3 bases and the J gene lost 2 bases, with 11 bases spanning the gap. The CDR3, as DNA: TGTGCCAGCAGCTTGTCCCGTTCAACCTACAATGAGCAGTTCTTC. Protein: CASSLSRSTYNEQFF.